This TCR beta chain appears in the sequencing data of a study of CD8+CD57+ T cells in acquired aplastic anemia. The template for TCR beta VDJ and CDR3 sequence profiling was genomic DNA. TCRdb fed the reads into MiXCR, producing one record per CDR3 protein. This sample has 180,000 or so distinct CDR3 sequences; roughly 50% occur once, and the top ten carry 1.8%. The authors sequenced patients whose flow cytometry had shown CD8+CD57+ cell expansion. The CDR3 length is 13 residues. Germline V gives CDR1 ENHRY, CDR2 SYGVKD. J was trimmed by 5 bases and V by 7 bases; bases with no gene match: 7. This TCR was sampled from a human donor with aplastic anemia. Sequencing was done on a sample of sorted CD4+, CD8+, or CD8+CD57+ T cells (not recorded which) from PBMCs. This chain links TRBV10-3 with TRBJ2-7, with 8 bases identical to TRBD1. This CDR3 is CAITPQGANEQYF. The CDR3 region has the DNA TGTGCCATCACCCCCCAGGGGGCTAACGAGCAGTACTTC.